The rows below give T cell receptor beta chains drawn from one sample of a study of cytomegalovirus exposure and HLA in healthy donors. Here immunoSEQ multiplex PCR was the method, and the copy in TCRdb shows in-frame clones only, minus some. This table has about 120,000 clones, less than 65% appearing once. The specimen was PBMCs. The receptor source for this set is a man aged 35 to 55 in good health and CMV-seropositive. Both conserved end residues are part of each CDR3. The order of the fields is clone size, V gene, CDR3 length, J gene, D gene, CDR3 DNA, CDR3 protein. A D gene is named only where the DNA matches it firmly. Expanded clones get a size class; other rows say once, few or many, or leave the size out.

>.|TRBV30|13|TRBJ2-5|.
TGTGCCTGGAGTGTACGCACAGGAGAGACCCAGTACTTC
CAWSVRTGETQYF
>few|TRBV5-4|16|TRBJ1-1|TRBD1
TGTGCCAGCAGCTTGGACCCCGGGACAGGGGGCACTGAAGCTTTCTTT
CASSLDPGTGGTEAFF
>.|TRBV10-3|16|TRBJ1-2|.
TGTGCCATCAGTGAGTCGGTTTTTCGGCGGAACTATGGCTACACCTTC
CAISESVFRRNYGYTF
>.|TRBV6-1|13|TRBJ2-5|.
TGTGCCAGCAGTGACCCCCAGGGGGAGACCCAGTACTTC
CASSDPQGETQYF
>once|TRBV27|15|TRBJ2-1|.
TGTGCCAGCAGAACAACTAGCCTCTCCGGTTATGAGCAGTTCTTC
CASRTTSLSGYEQFF
>.|TRBV10-3|11|TRBJ2-3|.
TGTGCCATCAGGGCTTCCGATACGCAGTATTTT
CAIRASDTQYF
>.|TRBV5-1|19|TRBJ2-3|.
TGCGCCAGCAGCTTGAAGGGATGGGCTGGGTCGGGAAGCACAGATACGCAGTATTTT
CASSLKGWAGSGSTDTQYF
>few|TRBV2|14|TRBJ1-5|.
TGTGCCAGCAGTGCCGGGAACAGCAATCAGCCCCAGCATTTT
CASSAGNSNQPQHF
>.|TRBV4-3|19|TRBJ2-7|TRBD2
TGCGCCAGCAGCCGACAATTCGCAGGACTAGCGGGAGAAACCTACGAGCAGTACTTC
CASSRQFAGLAGETYEQYF
>.|TRBV5-1|18|TRBJ1-5|.
TGCGCCAGCAGCTTGGGGGCTTCGCACCCCTATAGCAATCAGCCCCAGCATTTT
CASSLGASHPYSNQPQHF
>.|TRBV7-2|16|TRBJ1-1|.
TGTGCCAGCAGCTTACTGGGGCTGGGTTGGAACACTGAAGCTTTCTTT
CASSLLGLGWNTEAFF
>.|TRBV27|16|TRBJ2-7|TRBD1
TGTGCCAGCAGCCAGAGGACGGGACAGGGGTTTGACGAGCAGTACTTC
CASSQRTGQGFDEQYF
>.|TRBV15|19|TRBJ2-7|TRBD2
TGTGCCACCAGCAGAGATCGTGGACTAGCGTATGGGGGCACCTACGAGCAGTACTTC
CATSRDRGLAYGGTYEQYF
>few|TRBV29-1|15|TRBJ2-7|.
TGCAGCGCCCTACCGGAGGGGGGGTCGACCTACGAGCAGTACTTC
CSALPEGGSTYEQYF
>few|TRBV18|12|TRBJ1-1|.
TGTGCCAGCTCACCAGCCAGGGAACAAGCTTTCTTT
CASSPAREQAFF
>.|TRBV7-6|15|TRBJ2-2|.
TGTGCCAGCAGCTTAGGTTTTAGTAATGTAGTGGAGCTGTTTTTT
CASSLGFSNVVELFF
>.|TRBV19|14|TRBJ2-1|.
TGTGCCAGTAGGGTCCCGGGTACCGACAATGAGCAGTTCTTC
CASRVPGTDNEQFF
>few|TRBV10-3|18|TRBJ2-1|TRBD2
TGTGCCATCAGGGACGACGGGACTAGCGGGGCCACCTACAATGAGCAGTTCTTC
CAIRDDGTSGATYNEQFF
>.|TRBV18|16|TRBJ2-1|.
TGTGCCAGCTCACCACCGGGGGGAAGCTCCTACAATGAGCAGTTCTTC
CASSPPGGSSYNEQFF
>.|TRBV9|16|TRBJ1-3|.
TGTGCCAGCAGCCCCAGAGTGGACAGCTCTGGAAACACCATATATTTT
CASSPRVDSSGNTIYF
>.|TRBV5-1|15|TRBJ1-4|.
TGCGCCAGCAGCTTGGGGGAAGGGGCTAATGAAAAACTGTTTTTT
CASSLGEGANEKLFF
>.|TRBV18|13|TRBJ2-7|.
TGTGCCAGCTCACCCGGGGTTCCCTACGAGCAGTACTTC
CASSPGVPYEQYF
>.|TRBV5-1|14|TRBJ1-1|.
TGCGCCAGCAGCTTGGGGACAGAGAACACTGAAGCTTTCTTT
CASSLGTENTEAFF
>.|TRBV30|13|TRBJ2-1|.
TGTGCCTGGGGTGCAGGGGTGGGCAATGAGCAGTTCTTC
CAWGAGVGNEQFF
>.|TRBV5-1|16|TRBJ2-3|TRBD2
TGCGCCAGCAGCTTGGCCAGCGGGGGGGCCAGAGATACGCAGTATTTT
CASSLASGGARDTQYF
>.|TRBV5-4|12|TRBJ1-1|.
TGTGCCAGCAGCTACCAGGGCCCTGAAGCTTTCTTT
CASSYQGPEAFF